This TCR beta chain was recovered during a study of sequential checkpoint blockade in melanoma. Study-level information: Both treatment sequences were followed by maintenance nivolumab. Approximately 20 patients had tumor biopsies before treatment and at week 13. Study outcomes and limitations: For nivolumab-first patients, baseline tumor clonality was associated with response.

In its sample, this clone was seen a few times. Its antigen is unknown. Treatment specified: randomized to nivolumab then ipilimumab (arm A) or the reverse (arm B). Trimming took off 7 bases at V and 7 bases at J, with 20 bases between the two ends. The CDR3 loop spans 15 amino acids. Germline V gene lookup returns CDR1 MNHGY and CDR2 SAAAGT. Produced via immunoSEQ multiplex PCR; TCRdb's table is partial and in-frame only. The sample lists about 3,800 clones; roughly 20% were seen once. The specimen comprised tumor tissue (inferred from file names), sampled from a patient given nivolumab and ipilimumab in sequence. The genes are TRBV6-8 and TRBJ1-5, with D possibly being TRBD1 (5 bases). The receptor's source is a human donor with melanoma. The CDR3 nucleotides read TGTGCCAGCACCAACCTTGGTGGCGGGGGGCAGCCCCAGCATTTT. Translating it yields CASTNLGGGGQPQHF.